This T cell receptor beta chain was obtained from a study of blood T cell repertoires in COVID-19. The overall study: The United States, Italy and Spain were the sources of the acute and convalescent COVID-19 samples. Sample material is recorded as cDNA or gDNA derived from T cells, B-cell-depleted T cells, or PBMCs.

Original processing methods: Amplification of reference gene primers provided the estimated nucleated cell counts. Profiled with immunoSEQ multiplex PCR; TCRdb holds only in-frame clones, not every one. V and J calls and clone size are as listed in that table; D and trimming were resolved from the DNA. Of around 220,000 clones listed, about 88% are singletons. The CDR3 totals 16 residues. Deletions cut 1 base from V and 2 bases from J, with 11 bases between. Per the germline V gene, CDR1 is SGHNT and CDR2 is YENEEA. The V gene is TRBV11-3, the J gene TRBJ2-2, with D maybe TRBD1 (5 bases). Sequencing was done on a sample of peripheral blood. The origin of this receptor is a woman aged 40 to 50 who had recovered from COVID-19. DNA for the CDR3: TGTGCCAGCAGCTTAGCCAGGGTAATAAACACCGGGGAGCTGTTTTTT. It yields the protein CASSLARVINTGELFF.